This TCR beta chain originates from a study of T-cell reconstitution after alpha-beta-depleted transplantation in children. The CDR3 totals 15 residues. The V gene lost 0 bases and the J gene lost 0 bases, with 9 bases spanning the gap. Germline V CDR1 and CDR2: LGHDT, YNNKEL (reference sequence). Preparing the TCRbeta library involved the use of unique molecular identifiers. TCRdb reanalysed the PCR reads using MiXCR and keeps one entry per CDR3 protein. The table records 200,000 to 300,000 distinct CDR3 sequences, roughly 23% of them present only once. Study observations and caveats: Alpha-beta T cells about two months after transplant reportedly derived from several hundred expanded graft clones. T cells produced anew were the main source of T-cell counts and diversity one year after transplant. Several patients had high TCRbeta diversity at day 60; it came from surviving recipient T cells and thymic progenitors.

This clonotype was seen at least ten times. Its target is unknown. The V gene is TRBV3-1, the J gene TRBJ2-7, with D possibly TRBD2 on 5 matching bases. The sequencing here drew on PBMCs, taken before TCRalphabeta/CD19-depleted stem cell transplant. The TCR was taken from a girl aged 2 to 10 with Fanconi anemia, due to receive a stem cell transplant. CDR3 sequence reads: CASSQEGVTSYEQYF. CDR3 DNA sequence: TGTGCCAGCAGCCAAGAGGGAGTAACCTCCTACGAGCAGTACTTC.